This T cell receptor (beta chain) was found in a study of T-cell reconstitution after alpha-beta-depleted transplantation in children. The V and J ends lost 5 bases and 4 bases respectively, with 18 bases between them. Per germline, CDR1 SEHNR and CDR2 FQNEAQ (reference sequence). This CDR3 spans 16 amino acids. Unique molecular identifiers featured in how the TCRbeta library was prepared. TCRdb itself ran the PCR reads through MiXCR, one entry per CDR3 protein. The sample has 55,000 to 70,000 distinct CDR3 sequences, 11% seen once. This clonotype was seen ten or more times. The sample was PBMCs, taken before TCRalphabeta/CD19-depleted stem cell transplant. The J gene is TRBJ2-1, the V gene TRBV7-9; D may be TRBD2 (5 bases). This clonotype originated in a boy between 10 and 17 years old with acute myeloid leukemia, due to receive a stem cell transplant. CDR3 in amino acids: CASSGPRAGGYNEQFF. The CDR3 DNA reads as TGTGCCAGCAGCGGACCCCGGGCCGGCGGGTACAATGAGCAGTTCTTC.